The 31 T cell receptor beta chains given below trace back to one sample, sequenced in a study of blood T cells in healthy people across ages. Combining a sample-barcoded 5' primer with a J-beta primer mix, a second PCR ran for roughly 6 to 12 cycles. TCRdb re-called the 5' RACE reads with MiXCR, one entry per CDR3 protein. The table lists approximately 810,000 distinct CDR3 sequences, about 28% of them singletons, with 15% to 20% in the top ten. The sample comprised blood. The receptors were gathered from a woman over 75 in good health.

This clonotype was detected many times. V and J are TRBV11-1 and TRBJ2-1, with D tentatively TRBD2 (7 bases). Trimming removed 3 bases at V and 4 bases at J, with 16 bases between. Germline CDR1 and CDR2: SGHAT and FQDESV (reference sequence). This CDR3 comprises 16 residues. The CDR3 DNA reads TGTGCCAGCAGCTTGGGGGGGGGCGGAGGATACAATGAGCAGTTCTTC. Encoded protein: CASSLGGGGGYNEQFF.

This chain joins TRBV7-2 and TRBJ2-3; possibly TRBD1 for D (6 bases). Per the germline V gene, CDR1 is SGHTA and CDR2 is FQGNSA. The CDR3 runs to 17 residues. Trimming left V 0 bases short and J 0 bases short, with 13 bases between. CDR3 loop: CASSLACGGRSTDTQYF. The DNA of the CDR3 is TGTGCCAGCAGCTTAGCCTGTGGGGGCAGGAGCACAGATACGCAGTATTTT.

This clonotype was counted at least ten times. The rearrangement links TRBV7-9 to TRBJ2-3; TRBD2 matches at 9 bases. Germline V gene sequence: CDR1 SEHNR, CDR2 FQNEAQ (reference sequence). This CDR3 is built from 15 residues. V lost 5 bases to trimming and J lost 6 bases; unmatched junction nucleotides: 9. The DNA for the CDR3 is TGTGCCAGCAGCATACCGGGACTAGCCGTGGATACGCAGTATTTT. Translating it yields CASSIPGLAVDTQYF.

Only a few counts were recorded for this clonotype. The chain uses TRBV4-1 and TRBJ2-7, with D maybe TRBD1 (5 bases). V was trimmed by 3 bases and J by 4 bases, leaving 16 bases between them. The CDR3 runs 15 residues. Germline loops: CDR1 MGHRA, CDR2 YSYEKL. The CDR3 sequence is CASSQMTVPGYEQYF. The CDR3 DNA reads TGCGCCAGCAGCCAGATGACAGTCCCGGGTTACGAGCAGTACTTC.

The chain is built from TRBV11-2 and TRBJ2-4; tentatively, D is TRBD1 or TRBD2 (5 bases each). The DNA end favors TRBJ2-7, so the J call may be wrong. The germline V gene has CDR1 SGHAT and CDR2 FQNNGV. This CDR3 is 16 amino acids long. The CDR3 bases are TGTGCCAGCAGCTTAGAGGGGACCCCGAAGCCCTACGAGCAGTACTTC. It translates to CASSLEGTPKPYEQYF.

This clonotype was observed a few times. A much larger clone lies one base from this, so it may be a read error. The chain has TRBV12-3 or TRBV12-4 and TRBJ2-1; 7 bases fit TRBD1. The end of the DNA is better explained by TRBJ2-7, so the J call may be wrong. The CDR3 has 14 residues. The CDR3 sequence: CASSLTGPYNEQYF. The CDR3, as DNA: TGTGCCAGCAGTCTGACAGGGCCTTACAATGAGCAGTACTTC.

This clonotype was picked up a small number of times. This may stem from a read error, because a much larger clone lies one nucleotide away. The V gene is TRBV7-2, the J gene TRBJ2-7; possibly TRBD1 for D (6 bases). The V gene's germline CDR1 is SGHTA and CDR2 FQGNSA. This CDR3 is built from 15 residues. V shed 3 bases and J shed 7 bases, with 19 bases lying between them. The CDR3 here is CASSFRDTSYNEQYF. For the CDR3, the DNA is TGTGCCAGCAGCTTCAGGGACACCTCCTACAATGAGCAGTACTTC.

In its sample, this clonotype was seen many times. The V gene is TRBV7-8, the J gene TRBJ2-1; D is perhaps TRBD2 (6 bases). This CDR3 region has 12 residues. V dropped 1 base and J dropped 10 bases, with 8 bases sitting between them. From germline, CDR1 is SGHVS and CDR2 FQNEAQ. The CDR3 DNA reads as TGTGCCAGCAGCTTAGTTGCGGGGGAGCAGTTCTTC. This gives the protein CASSLVAGEQFF. Together with reference TRBV7-8 and TRBJ2-1, the CDR3 gives the full variable domain: GAGVSQSPRYKVAKRGQDVALRCDPISGHVSLFWYQQALGQGPEFLTYFQNEAQLDKSGLPSDRFFAERPEGSVSTLKIQRTQQEDSAVYLCASSLVAGEQFFGPGTRLTVL.

This clonotype was seen ten or more times. The rearrangement uses TRBV7-2 and TRBJ1-2; the D is unclear. The germline V gene has CDR1 SGHTA and CDR2 FQGNSA. The CDR3 is 14 residues long. Trimming pared 1 base from V and 0 bases from J, leaving 6 bases between. CDR3 coding DNA: TGTGCCAGCAGCTTAGTGCTATCTAACTATGGCTACACCTTC. Amino acid sequence: CASSLVLSNYGYTF.

This clonotype was seen ten or more times. V is TRBV2 and J is TRBJ2-3; perhaps TRBD2 as D (6 bases). The germline V gene has CDR1 SNHLY and CDR2 FYNNEI. V was shortened by 7 bases and J by 12 bases, with 17 bases between the two germline ends. This CDR3 region has 12 residues. The CDR3 DNA follows: TGTGCCAGCACCCCCCGGGGGAAGGCACAGTATTTT. It codes for CASTPRGKAQYF.

The sample holds a few counts of this clonotype. V gene TRBV30 combines with J gene TRBJ1-2, with TRBD1 identical over 10 bases. V lost 3 bases to trimming and J lost 5 bases; unmatched junction nucleotides: 6. The germline CDR1 and CDR2 sequences are GTSNPN and SVGIG (reference sequence). The CDR3 runs 14 residues. The CDR3 loop is CAWRYRDRGYGYTF. CDR3 DNA sequence: TGTGCCTGGAGGTACCGGGACAGGGGATATGGCTACACCTTC. Looking up the rest from reference TRBV30 and TRBJ1-2 gives the full variable domain: SQTIHQWPATLVQPVGSPLSLECTVEGTSNPNLYWYRQAAGRGLQLLFYSVGIGQISSEVPQNLSASRPQDRQFILSSKKLLLSDSGFYLCAWRYRDRGYGYTFGSGTRLTVV.

About this clonotype itself: A much larger clone differs from this one at a single base, so this may be a read error. The DNA of the CDR3 is TGTGCCAGCACGGAACAGGAGGCGAGTGGGGCCAACGTCCTGACTTTC. Translating it yields CASTEQEASGANVLTF. The rearrangement links TRBV27 to TRBJ2-6; D possibly matches TRBD1 or TRBD2 (5 bases each). This CDR3 comprises 16 residues. With 7 bases removed from V and 3 bases from J, the gap between germline ends came to 16 bases. Germline CDR1 MNHEY, CDR2 SMNVEV (reference sequence).

This clonotype has a handful of counts. One end of the junction varies from germline; a read error may be responsible. DNA of the CDR3: TGTGCTAGCAGCTGGGCAGGCGCTCAAGAGACCCAGTACTTC. Its protein is CASSWAGAQETQYF. The chain couples TRBV7-7 to TRBJ2-5; D unresolved. The germline V gene has CDR1 SSHAT and CDR2 FNYEAQ (reference sequence). CDR3 length: 14 residues.

The genes are TRBV19 and TRBJ2-2; maybe TRBD2 (5 bases). Germline lookup yields CDR1 LNHDA and CDR2 SQIVND (reference sequence). The CDR3 length is 16 residues. The ends were cut back, 4 bases at V and 2 bases at J, with 14 bases in the middle. CDR3 coding DNA: TGTGCCAGTAGTACCCCGGGGTACTTCAACACCGGGGAGCTGTTTTTT. Its translation is CASSTPGYFNTGELFF.

V usage is TRBV20-1 and J usage is TRBJ1-5, with a weak D call TRBD1 (5 bases). The CDR3 sequence is 13 residues long. Per germline, CDR1 DFQATT and CDR2 SNEGSKA (reference sequence). V lost 7 bases and J 9 bases, leaving 19 bases between the germline ends. CDR3 sequence: CSVGTVSYPPQHF. The CDR3 nucleotides read TGCAGTGTGGGGACCGTATCTTATCCGCCCCAGCATTTT.

Details on this clonotype: At one of its ends the junction is not consistent with the germline gene, which may arise from a read error. The rearrangement links TRBV6-2 or TRBV6-3 to TRBJ1-6, with 7 bases identical to TRBD1. The CDR3 length is 14 residues. Germline loops: CDR1 MNHEY, CDR2 SVGEGT. CDR3 protein: CASLRTGDNSPPHF. The DNA for the CDR3 is TGTGCCAGCCTTCGGACAGGTGATAATTCACCCCCCCACTTT.

The chain joins TRBV10-1 to TRBJ2-3; TRBD1 matches at 7 bases. The CDR3 length is 14 residues. From germline, CDR1 is WNHNN and CDR2 SYGVQD (reference sequence). The trim removed 5 bases at V and 5 bases at J, leaving 7 bases unmatched. The CDR3 reads CASSNRGAIDTQYF. CDR3 DNA: TGCGCCAGCAGTAACAGGGGTGCGATAGATACGCAGTATTTT.

On this clonotype itself: It may be a read error: a sequence one base away is much more abundant. The chain employs TRBV6-2 or TRBV6-3 and TRBJ2-7, with D possibly being TRBD1 or TRBD2 (5 bases each). The CDR3 runs to 14 residues. The V end was cut by 4 bases, the J end by 2 bases, with 12 bases between. Germline V CDR1 and CDR2: MNHEY, SVGEGT. The CDR3 sequence: CASSWGTDTYEQYF. In DNA form, the CDR3 reads TGTGCCAGCAGTTGGGGGACGGATACCTACGAGCAGTACTTC.

This clonotype was detected a few times. V usage is TRBV3-1 and J usage is TRBJ2-1, with 9 nucleotides matching TRBD2. The CDR3 consists of 16 residues. The germline V gene encodes CDR1 LGHDT and CDR2 YNNKEL (reference sequence). V was clipped by 6 bases and J by 7 bases; unmatched bases: 13. The CDR3 sequence is CASRYAGRGGVNEQFF. The CDR3 DNA sequence: TGTGCCAGCAGATACGCGGGGCGGGGGGGCGTGAATGAGCAGTTCTTC.

This clonotype was detected many times. The genes are TRBV3-1 and TRBJ2-1; 10 bases agree with TRBD2. The CDR3 is 13 residues long. The V gene end was trimmed by 4 bases and the J gene end by 9 bases; junction bases not matched to a gene: 3. Germline V gives CDR1 LGHDT, CDR2 YNNKEL (reference sequence). CDR3 nucleotide sequence: TGTGCCAGCAGCCCCAGACTAGCGGGTGAGCAGTTCTTC. This sequence encodes CASSPRLAGEQFF.

The chain uses TRBV5-6 and TRBJ2-1, with TRBD2 matching over 12 bases. Germline assignment: CDR1 SGHDT and CDR2 YYEEEE. There are 16 residues in the CDR3. V was clipped by 4 bases and J by 6 bases; unmatched bases: 8. The DNA of the CDR3 is TGTGCCAGCAGCCGACGGACTAGCGGGGACCTCAATGAGCAGTTCTTC. This translates into CASSRRTSGDLNEQFF.

In this sample, this clonotype turned up many times. J is TRBJ2-1 and V is TRBV4-3; no clear D. Germline assignment: CDR1 LGHNA and CDR2 YSLEER. The CDR3 runs 15 residues. The ends were cut back, 1 base at V and 0 bases at J, with 7 bases in the middle. CDR3 residues: CASSQVDDSYNEQFF. The CDR3 region has the DNA TGCGCCAGCAGCCAAGTGGACGACTCCTACAATGAGCAGTTCTTC.

This clonotype was picked up many times. The chain joins TRBV6-2 or TRBV6-3 to TRBJ2-1, with a tentative D call TRBD1 (5 bases). The CDR3 is 15 amino acids. The V and J ends lost 5 bases and 3 bases respectively, with 14 bases between them. Germline V gene lookup returns CDR1 MNHEY and CDR2 SVGEGT. The chain's CDR3 is CASSREGEYYNEQFF. The CDR3 bases are TGTGCCAGCAGTAGGGAAGGGGAATACTACAATGAGCAGTTCTTC.

This clonotype was picked up many times. V gene TRBV7-2 combines with J gene TRBJ1-5; D may be TRBD1 (6 bases). Germline V gives CDR1 SGHTA, CDR2 FQGNSA. V lost 4 bases to trimming and J lost 5 bases, with 15 bases between them. The CDR3 extends over 15 amino acids. The CDR3, as DNA: TGTGCCAGCAGCTCCGACAGGTCCATTTATCAGCCCCAGCATTTT. Translation: CASSSDRSIYQPQHF.

This clonotype was recorded a few times. The chain has TRBV7-2 and TRBJ2-4, with D tentatively TRBD1 (7 bases). V was trimmed by 11 bases and J by 4 bases, leaving 18 bases between them. The germline gives CDR1 SGHTA, CDR2 FQGNSA. This CDR3 comprises 14 residues. The CDR3 reads CAGGTGQLKNIQYF. CDR3 sequence (DNA): TGTGCCGGCGGGACGGGACAGCTAAAAAACATTCAGTACTTC.

This clonotype occurred many times. V usage is TRBV4-3 and J usage is TRBJ2-3, with 7 bases lining up with TRBD2. J was trimmed by 2 bases and V by 3 bases; bases with no gene match: 5. The CDR3 covers 15 residues. Germline loops: CDR1 LGHNA, CDR2 YSLEER. The CDR3 DNA sequence: TGCGCCAGCAGCCAGAGCGGGGAAACCACAGATACGCAGTATTTT. This translates into CASSQSGETTDTQYF.

On this clonotype itself: This clone may be a read error of a much larger clone one base away. V and J are TRBV18 and TRBJ2-1, with TRBD1 identical over 8 bases. V lost 0 bases and J lost 13; bases outside the gene matches: 11. The CDR3 loop spans 15 amino acids. Germline V gene lookup returns CDR1 KGHSH and CDR2 LQKENI. CDR3 sequence reads: CASSPPPQGTGGQFF. The CDR3 nucleotides are TGTGCCAGCTCACCACCGCCCCAAGGGACAGGTGGACAGTTCTTC.

As regards this clonotype: This may stem from a read error, because a much larger clone lies one nucleotide away. For the CDR3, the DNA is TGCGCCAGCAGTGAGAGGGACTGCGCGGCCATTCAGTACTTC. Translating gives CASSERDCAAIQYF. J is TRBJ2-4 and V is TRBV10-1, with D tentatively TRBD2 (6 bases). The CDR3 has 14 residues. Trimming removed 2 bases at V and 9 bases at J, with 14 bases between. Germline assignment: CDR1 WNHNN and CDR2 SYGVQD (reference sequence).

A note on this clonotype: The germline gene is not matched at one end of the junction; a read error may be the cause. The rearrangement uses TRBV7-2 and TRBJ2-7; no reliable D call. The CDR3 totals 12 residues. CDR1 SGHTA and CDR2 FQGNSA come from the germline V gene. DNA for the CDR3: TGTGCCGGCAGCCATACAGATTACGAGCAGTACTTC. It encodes CAGSHTDYEQYF.

J is TRBJ2-6 and V is TRBV7-2, with D perhaps being TRBD1 or TRBD2 (6 bases each). Trimming took 1 base from V and 3 from J, leaving 16 bases between them. The CDR3 length is 18 residues. CDR1 and CDR2 from the germline V gene are SGHTA and FQGNSA. This chain's CDR3 is CASSLVSRGGIGANVLTF. Written as DNA, the CDR3 is TGTGCCAGCAGCTTAGTTTCGAGAGGGGGGATTGGGGCCAACGTCCTGACTTTC.

Comments on this clonotype: A read error is possible here, since a much larger clone lies one base away. This chain connects TRBV7-2 to TRBJ2-7; D might be TRBD2 (6 bases). The DNA end favors TRBJ2-5, so the J call may be wrong. The CDR3 has 18 residues. Per germline, CDR1 SGHTA and CDR2 FQGNSA. The CDR3 coding sequence is TGTGCCAGCAGCCCCCGACCTAGAGCGGAGGGTACTCGAGAGACCCAGTACTTC. Translated: CASSPRPRAEGTRETQYF.